Listed below are T cell receptor beta chains from one sample, sequenced in a study of beta chain features in type 1 diabetes. Generated by immunoSEQ multiplex PCR, the TCRdb table keeps only in-frame clones and is missing some. The sample lists roughly 170,000 clones; less than 15% were seen once. Sequenced material: central memory CD4+ T cells from blood. Every receptor here comes from a woman in her late teens or twenties in good health. CDR3s include the opening cysteine and the closing phenylalanine or tryptophan. D genes are given only for firm matches. Expanded clones get a size class; other rows say once, few or many, or leave the size out.

TRBJ1-4 | once | TRBV7-2 | NA | TGTGCCAGCAGCTTAGGAGACAGAACTAATGAAAAACTGTTTTTT | CASSLGDRTNEKLFF
TRBJ2-1 | NA | TRBV4-2 | TRBD1 | TGTGCCAGCAGCCGGTCCGGGACAGCATACAATGAGCAGTTCTTC | CASSRSGTAYNEQFF
TRBJ2-7 | NA | TRBV28 | NA | TGTGCCAGCACTGATAAGCCTCACTCCTACGAGCAGTACTTC | CASTDKPHSYEQYF
TRBJ2-7 | NA | TRBV9 | NA | TGTGCCAGCAGCGTAGGGGTGGGACTGTCCTACGAGCAGTACTTC | CASSVGVGLSYEQYF
TRBJ2-5 | few | TRBV28 | TRBD2 | TGTGCCAGCAGTTCCCGACTAGCTCCTCAAGAGACCCAGTACTTC | CASSSRLAPQETQYF
TRBJ1-1 | few | TRBV2 | NA | TGTGCCAGCAGCCCACAGGGTTTTGGCACTGAAGCTTTCTTT | CASSPQGFGTEAFF
TRBJ2-1 | NA | TRBV6-1 | TRBD2 | TGTGCCAGCAGTGAACGCCCTAGCGGGGCCCTGTACAATGAGCAGTTCTTC | CASSERPSGALYNEQFF
TRBJ2-5 | NA | TRBV7-2 | TRBD2 | TGTGCCAGCAGCTTAGCGACCCTACTAGCGGGAAGGCAAGAGACCCAGTACTTC | CASSLATLLAGRQETQYF
TRBJ2-7 | few | TRBV28 | NA | TGTGCCAGCAGTTTGCGGTACGAGCAGTACTTC | CASSLRYEQYF
TRBJ1-4 | few | TRBV7-9 | NA | TGTGCCAGCAGCCGACAAACAACTAATGAAAAACTGTTTTTT | CASSRQTTNEKLFF
TRBJ2-1 | few | TRBV29-1 | TRBD2 | TGCAGCGCCATAGAGGGACTAGTGGGCAATGAGCAGTTCTTC | CSAIEGLVGNEQFF
TRBJ2-7 | few | TRBV30 | TRBD1 | TGTGCCTGGAGCGGACAGGGGAACCACGAGCAGTACTTC | CAWSGQGNHEQYF
TRBJ1-1 | NA | TRBV29-1 | NA | TGCAGCGTTGAACCAGCGAAACACCAAGCTTTCTTT | CSVEPAKHQAFF
TRBJ2-3 | NA | TRBV5-4 | TRBD2 | TGTGCCAGCAGCTTGGGTGTCGGGAGGGGAACAGATACGCAGTATTTT | CASSLGVGRGTDTQYF
TRBJ2-7 | few | TRBV30 | NA | TGTGCCTGGAGTGTACTAGGGGGAAAGCAGTACTTC | CAWSVLGGKQYF
TRBJ2-2 | medium-sized | TRBV27 | TRBD1 | TGTGCCAGCAGACAGGGACAGGGGTTAACCGGGGAGCTGTTTTTT | CASRQGQGLTGELFF
TRBJ2-2 | NA | TRBV7-2 | TRBD1 | TGTGCCAGCAGCCGGGACAGGGGGCCCACCGGGGAGCTGTTTTTT | CASSRDRGPTGELFF
TRBJ2-5 | NA | TRBV11-2 | NA | TGTGCCAGCAGCTTAGTACAGGGCTTTCAAGAGACCCAGTACTTC | CASSLVQGFQETQYF
TRBJ2-1 | NA | TRBV7-3 | TRBD2 | TGTGCCAGCAGATCCGCGGGACTAGTGAATGAGCAGTTCTTC | CASRSAGLVNEQFF
TRBJ2-5 | NA | TRBV30 | TRBD2 | TGTGCCTGGAGTCGGACTAGCGGAGGGTGGGGAGAGACCCAGTACTTC | CAWSRTSGGWGETQYF
TRBJ2-1 | NA | TRBV6-5 | TRBD2 | TGTGCCAGCAGATATAGCGGGAGGGGCGGGGAGCAGTTCTTC | CASRYSGRGGEQFF
TRBJ2-1 | NA | TRBV5-1 | TRBD2 | TGCGCCAGCAGCTCAGGACTAGCGGACACCAATGAGCAGTTCTTC | CASSSGLADTNEQFF
TRBJ2-7 | NA | TRBV28 | NA | TGTGCCAGCAGTACAGGGTATAACTCCTACGAGCAGTACTTC | CASSTGYNSYEQYF
TRBJ2-7 | NA | TRBV4-3 | NA | TGCGCCAGCAGCCAAGCCCAGGGCTACGAGCAGTACTTC | CASSQAQGYEQYF
TRBJ2-7 | few | TRBV7-2 | TRBD1 | TGTGCCAGCAGCTCCTCTTTCCGGGACAGCCTTACCTACGAGCAGTACTTC | CASSSSFRDSLTYEQYF
TRBJ2-3 | NA | TRBV9 | NA | TGTGCCAGCAGCGTAGGTGACTCAGCAGATACGCAGTATTTT | CASSVGDSADTQYF
TRBJ2-3 | many | TRBV9 | TRBD2 | TGTGCCAGCAGCGAGAGCGGGAGAACAGATACGCAGTATTTT | CASSESGRTDTQYF
TRBJ2-1 | NA | TRBV6-6 | TRBD2 | TGTGCCAGCAGGCAGATAGCGGGAGCCTACAATGAGCAGTTCTTC | CASRQIAGAYNEQFF
TRBJ2-1 | NA | TRBV6-1 | NA | TGTGCCAGCAGTGAAAACGGGTACAATGAGCAGTTCTTC | CASSENGYNEQFF
TRBJ1-1 | NA | TRBV2 | TRBD1 | TGTGCCAGCACCCGAGACAGGGATGAAGCTTTCTTT | CASTRDRDEAFF
TRBJ1-2 | few | TRBV7-9 | TRBD1 | TGTGCCAGCAGCTTAGCGGGGACAGGGGGCAACTATGGCTACACCTTC | CASSLAGTGGNYGYTF
TRBJ1-1 | NA | TRBV7-2 | NA | TGTGCCAGCAGCTTATCCGGGTCCACTGAAGCTTTCTTT | CASSLSGSTEAFF
TRBJ1-5 | NA | TRBV6-1 | NA | TGTGCCAGCAGTGAGTACCGGGGGGCAGCGAGACAGCCCCAGCATTTT | CASSEYRGAARQPQHF
TRBJ1-5 | NA | TRBV28 | TRBD1 | TGTGCCAGCAGCCCAGGGACAGGGGGCGATCAGCCCCAGCATTTT | CASSPGTGGDQPQHF
TRBJ1-3 | NA | TRBV4-3 | TRBD1 | TGCGCCAGCAGCCAAGTGGAGGACAGGGGAAACACCATATATTTT | CASSQVEDRGNTIYF
TRBJ1-4 | few | TRBV18 | NA | TGTGCCAGCTCACCAGGGGAGGGAGGAGAAAAACTGTTTTTT | CASSPGEGGEKLFF
TRBJ1-1 | NA | TRBV5-1 | TRBD1 | TGCGCCAGCAGCTTAAGACAGGGGATCAACACTGAAGCTTTCTTT | CASSLRQGINTEAFF
TRBJ1-2 | NA | TRBV27 | NA | TGTGCCAGCAGTGACTCCCCGATCAGGAGGAGGGATGGCTACACCTTC | CASSDSPIRRRDGYTF
TRBJ2-7 | few | TRBV27 | TRBD2 | TGTGCCAGCAGTTTAAGGCCTAGCGGGAGACCATTCTACGAGCAGTACTTC | CASSLRPSGRPFYEQYF
TRBJ1-2 | NA | TRBV27 | TRBD1 | TGTGCCAGCAGTTTAGGGACAGGATATGGCTACACCTTC | CASSLGTGYGYTF